A selection of T cell receptor beta chains follows, all from one sample in a study of blood T cells in healthy people across ages. Via MiXCR, TCRdb re-called the 5' RACE reads, giving one row per CDR3 protein. In the table there are 910,000 or so distinct CDR3 sequences, about 53% of which are singletons. The sequencing sample was made of blood. The receptors derive from a woman aged 55-70 years in good health. Both conserved end residues are part of each CDR3. The D gene is left open where the match is weak. Not every row has a clone size; where given, it reads once, few, many or a size class.

d_call j_call clone_size v_call cdr3_aa cdr3_nt
NA TRBJ1-2 few TRBV29-1 CSVVMTDSRIYGYTF TGCAGCGTTGTCATGACCGATAGCCGTATCTATGGCTACACCTTC
NA TRBJ2-2 NA TRBV5-1 CASSLVSGPTGELFF TGCGCCAGCAGCTTGGTTAGCGGACCCACCGGGGAGCTGTTTTTT
TRBD1 TRBJ1-5 NA TRBV20-1 CSARAGQGRQPQHF TGCAGTGCTAGGGCGGGACAGGGTCGTCAGCCCCAGCATTTT
NA TRBJ2-7 few TRBV20-1 CSAKNYEQYF TGCAGTGCTAAGAACTACGAGCAGTACTTC
NA TRBJ2-1 NA TRBV4-3 CASGHLLGSNEQFF TGCGCCAGCGGCCATCTTCTAGGGAGCAATGAGCAGTTCTTC
TRBD2 TRBJ2-3 NA TRBV12-3/TRBV12-4 CASSFSGSNTDTQYF TGTGCCAGCAGTTTCAGCGGGAGTAACACAGATACGCAGTATTTT
NA TRBJ2-3 NA TRBV7-8 CASSPGSRLDTQYF TGTGCCAGCAGCCCGGGCTCCCGGCTAGATACGCAGTATTTT
TRBD2 TRBJ2-1 NA TRBV7-9 CASSRWASGRAEGVDEQFF TGTGCCAGCAGCCGCTGGGCTAGCGGGAGGGCCGAGGGCGTGGATGAGCAGTTCTTC
NA TRBJ2-5 many TRBV7-9 CASSLVGRQETQYF TGTGCCAGCAGCTTAGTAGGGCGGCAAGAGACCCAGTACTTC
NA TRBJ2-7 NA TRBV6-1 CASSEGKGWISYEQYF TGTGCCAGCAGTGAAGGAAAGGGATGGATATCCTACGAGCAGTACTTC
NA TRBJ2-6 few TRBV6-2/TRBV6-3 CASRLFGSGANVLTF TGTGCCAGCAGGCTCTTCGGCTCTGGGGCCAACGTCCTGACTTTC
NA TRBJ2-5 NA TRBV15 CATSRESATEPQEAQYF TGTGCCACCAGCAGAGAGTCCGCCACAGAACCCCAAGAGGCCCAGTACTTC
TRBD2 TRBJ2-3 NA TRBV20-1 CSALDRAGGTADTQYF TGCAGTGCCCTAGATCGAGCGGGAGGAACGGCAGATACGCAGTATTTT
TRBD1 TRBJ2-5 NA TRBV25-1 CASSEEERQGKETQYF TGTGCCAGCAGTGAAGAAGAGAGACAGGGGAAAGAGACCCAGTACTTC
NA TRBJ2-3 NA TRBV11-1 CASSLGAGLSTDTQYF TGTGCCAGCAGCTTAGGCGCGGGCCTAAGCACAGATACGCAGTATTTT
NA TRBJ1-6 NA TRBV20-1 CSARERIGSPLHF TGCAGTGCTAGAGAGCGAATTGGGTCACCCCTCCACTTT
TRBD2 TRBJ2-7 NA TRBV20-1 CSASRGLATYEQYF TGCAGTGCTAGCCGAGGACTAGCCACCTACGAGCAGTACTTC
TRBD1 TRBJ2-3 NA TRBV12-3/TRBV12-4 CASRTDRVTDTQYF TGTGCCAGCAGGACCGACAGGGTCACAGATACGCAGTATTTT
TRBD2 TRBJ2-5 NA TRBV7-2 CASSPQPWASGQETQYF TGTGCCAGCAGCCCCCAACCTTGGGCTAGCGGACAAGAGACCCAGTACTTC
NA TRBJ2-7 many TRBV27 CASSLDRSSYEQYF TGTGCCAGCTCTCTCGACAGGAGCTCCTACGAGCAGTACTTC
TRBD1 TRBJ2-1 few TRBV6-6 CASSPGTGGPNEQFF TGTGCCAGCAGTCCGGGGACAGGGGGGCCCAATGAGCAGTTCTTC
NA TRBJ2-5 many TRBV4-2 CASSQVSSSLETQYF TGTGCCAGCAGCCAAGTATCCAGTTCCCTAGAGACCCAGTACTTC
NA TRBJ2-5 few TRBV7-2 CASSFYRAQETQYF TGTGCCAGCAGCTTTTACAGGGCTCAAGAGACCCAGTACTTC